Reported below is one T cell receptor beta chain. As yet, its antigen is unknown. Looked up from germline, CDR1 is SGHTA and CDR2 is FQGTGA. The CDR3 has 13 residues. Trimming removed 2 bases at V and 5 bases at J, with 9 bases between. TCRdb independently ran MiXCR on the multiplex PCR reads; one entry per CDR3 protein. In the table there are approximately 210,000 distinct CDR3 sequences, under 35% of which are singletons. The data stem from a study of breast tumors, draining lymph nodes, adjacent tissues. Broader study findings: Luminal-like breast cancer showed significantly greater tumor-nontumor repertoire similarity than basal-like breast cancer did. Most tumor T cells seemingly derive from lymph node, then expand in tumor.

The lymph nodes were axillary draining lymph nodes from breast cancer patients. The sequenced sample was axillary lymph node tissue. The clonotype was recovered from a female donor with breast cancer. Some clones in this sample may be carry-over from other donors' samples. This chain joins TRBV7-3 and TRBJ1-1, with D unresolved. CDR3 bases: TGTGCCAGCAGCTTACAGGCGCTTACTGAAGCTTTCTTT. It is translated as CASSLQALTEAFF.